This T cell receptor (beta chain) derives from a study of OX40 agonist ivuxolimab in advanced cancers. On the study more broadly: Partial response was recorded in three patients: one hepatocellular carcinoma and two cutaneous melanoma cases.

V lost 6 bases to trimming and J lost 0 bases, with 12 bases between them. The CDR3 is made up of 15 amino acids. The germline gives CDR1 LNHDA, CDR2 SQIVND (reference sequence). Measured with immunoSEQ multiplex PCR; TCRdb has only the in-frame clones, and not every one. The sample includes 40,000 to 55,000 clones, roughly 90% of them seen just once. The chain joins TRBV19 to TRBJ1-5; D unresolved. This clonotype was sampled from an adult with an advanced solid tumor such as melanoma, head and neck, liver or kidney cancer. The sample in question was CD4+ or CD8+ T cells sorted from blood, obtained in a trial of the OX40 agonist ivuxolimab. The CDR3 nucleotides are TGTGCCAGTAGGGCTCCGGCTTATAGCAATCAGCCCCAGCATTTT. Translation gives CASRAPAYSNQPQHF.